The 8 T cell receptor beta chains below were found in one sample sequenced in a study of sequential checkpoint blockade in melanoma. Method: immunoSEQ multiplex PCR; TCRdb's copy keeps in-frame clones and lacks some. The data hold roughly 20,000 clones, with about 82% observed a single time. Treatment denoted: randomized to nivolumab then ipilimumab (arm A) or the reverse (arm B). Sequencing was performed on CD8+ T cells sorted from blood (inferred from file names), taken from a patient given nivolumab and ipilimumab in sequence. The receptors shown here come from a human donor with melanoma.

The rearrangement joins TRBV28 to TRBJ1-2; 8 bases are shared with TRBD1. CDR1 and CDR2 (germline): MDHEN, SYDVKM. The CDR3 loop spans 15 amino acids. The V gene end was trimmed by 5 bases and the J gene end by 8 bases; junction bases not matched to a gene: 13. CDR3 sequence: CASSPRTGYEWGYTF. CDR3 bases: TGTGCCAGCAGTCCTCGGACAGGGTATGAATGGGGCTACACCTTC.

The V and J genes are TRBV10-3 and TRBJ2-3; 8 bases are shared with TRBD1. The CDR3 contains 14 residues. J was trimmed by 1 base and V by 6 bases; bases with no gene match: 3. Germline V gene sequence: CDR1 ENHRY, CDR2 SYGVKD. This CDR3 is CAIRPGQGTDTQYF. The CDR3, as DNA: TGTGCCATCAGGCCGGGACAGGGCACAGATACGCAGTATTTT.

The CDR3 loop reads CASSVVTGSAGYTF. The CDR3 DNA reads TGTGCCAGCAGCGTAGTCACAGGGAGTGCGGGCTACACCTTC. V is TRBV9 and J is TRBJ1-2; tentatively, D is TRBD1 (6 bases). The CDR3 contains 14 residues. The ends were cut back, 0 bases at V and 8 bases at J, with 14 bases in the middle. Germline values: CDR1 SGDLS, CDR2 YYNGEE.

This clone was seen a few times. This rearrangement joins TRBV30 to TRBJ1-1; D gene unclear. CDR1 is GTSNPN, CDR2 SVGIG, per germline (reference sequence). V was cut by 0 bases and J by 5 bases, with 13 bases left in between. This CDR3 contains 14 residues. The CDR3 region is CAWSVKVPGTEAFF. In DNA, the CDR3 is TGTGCCTGGAGTGTAAAGGTCCCGGGTACTGAAGCTTTCTTT. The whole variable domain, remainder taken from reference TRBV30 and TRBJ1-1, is SQTIHQWPATLVQPVGSPLSLECTVEGTSNPNLYWYRQAAGRGLQLLFYSVGIGQISSEVPQNLSASRPQDRQFILSSKKLLLSDSGFYLCAWSVKVPGTEAFFGQGTRLTVV.

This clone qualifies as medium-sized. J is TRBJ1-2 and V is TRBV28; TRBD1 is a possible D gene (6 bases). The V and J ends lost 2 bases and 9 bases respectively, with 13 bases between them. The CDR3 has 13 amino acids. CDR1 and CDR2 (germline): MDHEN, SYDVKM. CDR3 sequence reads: CASSLAGASSYTF. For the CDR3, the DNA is TGTGCCAGCAGTTTAGCGGGGGCTTCAAGCTACACCTTC.

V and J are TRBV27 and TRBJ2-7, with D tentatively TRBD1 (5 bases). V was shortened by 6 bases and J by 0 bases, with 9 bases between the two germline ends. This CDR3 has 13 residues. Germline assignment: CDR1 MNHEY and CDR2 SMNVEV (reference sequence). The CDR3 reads CASSRVSSYEQYF. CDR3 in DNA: TGTGCCAGCAGCAGGGTCAGCTCCTACGAGCAGTACTTC.

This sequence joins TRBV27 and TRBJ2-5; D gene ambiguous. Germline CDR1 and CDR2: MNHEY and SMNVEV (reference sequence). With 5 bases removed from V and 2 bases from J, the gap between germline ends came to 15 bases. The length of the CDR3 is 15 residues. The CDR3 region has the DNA TGTGCCAGCAGTCCTACCCCGGGTTTTCAAGAGACCCAGTACTTC. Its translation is CASSPTPGFQETQYF.

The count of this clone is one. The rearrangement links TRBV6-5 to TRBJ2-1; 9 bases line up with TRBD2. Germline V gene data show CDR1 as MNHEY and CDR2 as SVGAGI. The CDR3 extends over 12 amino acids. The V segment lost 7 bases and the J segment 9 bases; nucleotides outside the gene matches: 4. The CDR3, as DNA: TGTGCCAGCACTAGCGGGATTCTTGAGCAGTTCTTC. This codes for CASTSGILEQFF.